This T cell receptor (beta chain) is from a study of technical replicates of blood from several donors. Clones were sequenced by immunoSEQ multiplex PCR, and TCRdb holds only the in-frame ones, with some missing. The repertoire holds about 100,000 clones, with just under 95% as singletons. CDR1 MGHRA and CDR2 YSYEKL come from the germline V gene. V lost 0 bases and J 2 bases, leaving 8 bases between the germline ends. The CDR3 sequence is 14 residues long. Source material: T cells isolated from PBMCs. This chain uses TRBV4-1 with TRBJ2-7, with no clear D. The receptor was derived from a human donor in good health. The CDR3 DNA sequence: TGCGCCAGCAGCCAAGAGGGCCTCACCTACGAGCAGTACTTC. It is translated as CASSQEGLTYEQYF.